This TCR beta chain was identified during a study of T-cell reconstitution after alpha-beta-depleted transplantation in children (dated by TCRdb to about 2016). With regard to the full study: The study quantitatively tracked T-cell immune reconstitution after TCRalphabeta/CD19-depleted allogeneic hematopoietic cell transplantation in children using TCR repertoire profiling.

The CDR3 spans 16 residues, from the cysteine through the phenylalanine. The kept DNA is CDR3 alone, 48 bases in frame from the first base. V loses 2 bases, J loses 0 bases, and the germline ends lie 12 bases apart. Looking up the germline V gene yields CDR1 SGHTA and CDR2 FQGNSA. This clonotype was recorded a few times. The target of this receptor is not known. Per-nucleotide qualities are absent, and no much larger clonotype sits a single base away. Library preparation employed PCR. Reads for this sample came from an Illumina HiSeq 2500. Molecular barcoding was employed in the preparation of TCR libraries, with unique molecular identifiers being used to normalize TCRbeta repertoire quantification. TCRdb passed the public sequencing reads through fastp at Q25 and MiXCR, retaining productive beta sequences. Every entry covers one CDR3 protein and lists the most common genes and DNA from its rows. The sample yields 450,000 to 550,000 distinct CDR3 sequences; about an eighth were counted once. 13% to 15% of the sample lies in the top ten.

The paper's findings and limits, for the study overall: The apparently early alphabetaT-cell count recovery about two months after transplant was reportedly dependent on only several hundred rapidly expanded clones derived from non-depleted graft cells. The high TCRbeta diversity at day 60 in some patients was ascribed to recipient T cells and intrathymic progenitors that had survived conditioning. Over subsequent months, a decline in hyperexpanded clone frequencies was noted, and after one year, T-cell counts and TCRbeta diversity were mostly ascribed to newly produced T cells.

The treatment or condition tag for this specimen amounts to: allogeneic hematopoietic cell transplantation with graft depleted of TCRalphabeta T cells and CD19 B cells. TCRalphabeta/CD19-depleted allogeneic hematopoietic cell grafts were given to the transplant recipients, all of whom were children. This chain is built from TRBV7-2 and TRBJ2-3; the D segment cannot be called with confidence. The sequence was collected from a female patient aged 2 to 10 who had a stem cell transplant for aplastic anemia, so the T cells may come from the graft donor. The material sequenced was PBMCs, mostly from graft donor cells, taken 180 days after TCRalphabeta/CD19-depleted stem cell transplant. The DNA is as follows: TGTGCCAGCAGCTTATTAGGCCTGGAGAGCACAGATACGCAGTATTTT. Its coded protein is CASSLLGLESTDTQYF.